These 29 T cell receptor beta chains originate from one sample sequenced in a study of T cells in Graves' hyperthyroidism and ophthalmopathy. Amplification targeted TCR beta CDR3 regions from RNA transcripts. HTBI primers were employed in a first-round RT-PCR of the TCR CDR3. TCRdb fed the multiplex PCR reads into MiXCR, producing one record per CDR3 protein. The data hold approximately 500,000 distinct CDR3 sequences, with about 45% observed a single time. The sequenced sample was peripheral blood or thyroid tissue (not recorded which). These TCRs come from a woman under 30 with Graves' hyperthyroidism.

To note about this clonotype: The junction differs from germline at one of its ends, possibly a read error. V usage is TRBV5-1 and J usage is TRBJ1-6, with 7 bases identical to TRBD1. Germline lookup yields CDR1 SGHRS and CDR2 YFSETQ. There are 16 residues in the CDR3. DNA for the CDR3: TGCGCCAGCAGCACAGGGGACAACTCCTATAATTCACCCTTCCACTTT. Residues: CASSTGDNSYNSPFHF.

For this clonotype: The conserved phenylalanine or tryptophan is not found at the CDR3 terminus, so this likely reflects a read error. The limits of the CDR3 on the DNA are not certain, so only TCRdb's listed CDR3 is given. The chain uses TRBV29-1 and TRBJ2-2; the listed D gene, TRBD2, was not tested against the DNA. The CDR3 sequence runs 15 residues, both termini included. Germline CDR1 reads SQVTM; CDR2 reads ANQGSEA. This CDR3 is CSAGGTSGNTGELDL.

This clonotype showed up many times. CDR3 loop: CASSQGRQGRLNTEAFF. In nucleotides, the CDR3 is TGCGCCAGCAGCCAAGGCCGACAGGGAAGATTGAACACTGAAGCTTTCTTT. The J gene is TRBJ1-1, the V gene TRBV4-1; 7 bases map to TRBD1. V lost 1 base, J lost 0 bases, and 8 bases stayed unmatched. Germline-derived CDR1 and CDR2 are MGHRA and YSYEKL. This CDR3 region has 17 residues.

The chain joins TRBV27 to TRBJ1-1; TRBD1 might be the D (5 bases). Germline CDR1 and CDR2: MNHEY and SMNVEV (reference sequence). There are 13 residues in the CDR3. The germline V and J ends were trimmed by 3 bases and 7 bases, with 12 bases remaining between them. DNA for the CDR3: TGTGCCAGCAGTTTTGTGGGGCCAGGTGAAGCTTTCTTT. It codes for CASSFVGPGEAFF.

The rearrangement joins TRBV29-1 to TRBJ1-2; D gene ambiguous. V lost 8 bases, J lost 7 bases, and 14 bases lay in between. The germline V gene encodes CDR1 SQVTM and CDR2 ANQGSEA. The CDR3 is 11 amino acids. The CDR3 DNA sequence: TGCAGCACGGGTGGGGTTGGTGGCTACACCTTC. As protein: CSTGGVGGYTF.

This clonotype appeared many times. The chain is built from TRBV6-1 and TRBJ2-7; the D is unclear. The V gene's germline CDR1 is MNHNS and CDR2 SASEGT. There are 14 residues in the CDR3. V lost 3 bases to trimming and J lost 1 base, with 10 bases between them. CDR3 nucleotides: TGTGCCAGCAGTGACGGGCCCCTTTCCTACGAGCAGTACTTC. It yields the protein CASSDGPLSYEQYF.

This clonotype came up many times. The J gene is TRBJ2-5, the V gene TRBV29-1; D gene uncertain. This CDR3 has 10 residues. Germline V gene sequence: CDR1 SQVTM, CDR2 ANQGSEA. This chain's CDR3 is CTTDQETQYF. In DNA, the CDR3 is TGCACTACAGACCAAGAGACCCAGTACTTC.

There are many counts of this clonotype. The chain has TRBV6-6 and TRBJ1-2, with 8 bases aligning to TRBD1. This CDR3 spans 16 amino acids. The V and J ends lost 0 bases and 3 bases, in that order; junction bases with no gene match: 6. Germline CDR1 MNHNY, CDR2 SVGAGI (reference sequence). CDR3 DNA sequence: TGTGCCAGCAGTTACTCGATGGGACAGGAGTACTATGGCTACACCTTC. The encoded protein is CASSYSMGQEYYGYTF.

To note about this clonotype: Germline and junction disagree at one end, which may indicate a read error. This sequence joins TRBV11-3 and TRBJ2-5; 12 positions match TRBD1. The CDR3 contains 16 residues. Germline CDR1 reads SGHNT; CDR2 reads YENEEA. The CDR3 reads CASSYSRDRGRETRYF. The CDR3 DNA sequence: TGTGCCAGCAGTTACTCCCGGGACAGGGGGCGGGAGACCCGGTACTTC. Complete variable domain (other parts from reference TRBV11-3 and TRBJ2-5): EAGVVQSPRYKIIEKKQPVAFWCNPISGHNTLYWYLQNLGQGPELLIRYENEEAVDDSQLPKDRFSAERLKGVDSTLKIQPAELGDSAVYLCASSYSRDRGRETRYFGPGTRLLVL.

This clonotype was detected only once. V and J are TRBV12-5 and TRBJ1-6; D unclear. CDR3 length: 15 amino acids. Germline-derived CDR1 and CDR2 are LGHNT and FRNRAP. Trimming cost V 5 bases and J 6 bases, with 14 bases left between them. The CDR3 spells CASGAVDLSNSPLHF. The CDR3 nucleotides are TGTGCTAGTGGTGCGGTGGACCTCTCTAATTCACCCCTCCACTTT.

This chain joins TRBV20-1 and TRBJ1-1; 7 positions match TRBD1. CDR1 and CDR2 from the germline V gene are DFQATT and SNEGSKA (reference sequence). CDR3 length: 13 amino acids. V gave up 2 bases and J gave up 6 bases; unmatched junction bases: 6. The CDR3 here is CSARPAQGAEAFF. CDR3 in DNA: TGCAGTGCTAGACCTGCGCAGGGGGCTGAAGCTTTCTTT.

The J gene is TRBJ1-5, the V gene TRBV30, with TRBD1 matching over 7 bases. CDR3 size: 16 residues. V gave up 0 bases and J gave up 3 bases; unmatched junction bases: 8. Germline CDR1 reads GTSNPN; CDR2 reads SVGIG (reference sequence). CDR3 residues: CAWSVREGAVNQPQHF. The CDR3 DNA follows: TGTGCCTGGAGTGTACGGGAGGGGGCGGTCAATCAGCCCCAGCATTTT.

This clonotype was recorded many times. The germline gene is not matched at one end of the junction; a read error may be the cause. This rearrangement joins TRBV7-7 to TRBJ1-2; D is possibly TRBD1 (5 bases). Germline-derived CDR1 and CDR2 are SSHAT and FNYEAQ (reference sequence). The CDR3 consists of 17 residues. The CDR3 nucleotides are TGTGCTAGCAGCCCTCTAGGGCGGGGACCCCAACGCGGTGGCTACACCTTC. Its protein product is CASSPLGRGPQRGGYTF. The variable domain in full, with the rest retrieved from reference TRBV7-7 and TRBJ1-2, is GAGVSQSPRYKVTKRGQDVTLRCDPISSHATLYWYQQALGQGPEFLTYFNYEAQPDKSGLPSDRFSAERPEGSISTLTIQRTEQRDSAMYRCASSPLGRGPQRGGYTFGSGTRLTVV.

This chain links TRBV10-3 with TRBJ1-3; no clear D. The germline V and J ends were trimmed by 6 bases and 3 bases, with 12 bases remaining between them. The CDR3 sequence is 14 residues long. Germline loops: CDR1 ENHRY, CDR2 SYGVKD. The CDR3: CAIRPGVDGNTIYF. DNA for the CDR3: TGTGCCATCAGACCGGGAGTAGATGGAAACACCATATATTTT.

This clonotype was observed at least ten times. The V gene is TRBV20-1, the J gene TRBJ1-2, with TRBD1 as a possible D gene (6 bases). This CDR3 comprises 14 residues. V was cut by 5 bases and J by 4 bases, with 17 bases left in between. Germline values: CDR1 DFQATT, CDR2 SNEGSKA (reference sequence). CDR3 residues: CSAGDKAVSYGYTF. In DNA, the CDR3 is TGCAGTGCTGGGGACAAGGCTGTTTCCTATGGCTACACCTTC.

The chain uses TRBV29-1 and TRBJ1-2; D gene uncertain. Trimming cost V 8 bases and J 1 base, with 14 bases left between them. The CDR3 length is 13 residues. Germline V gives CDR1 SQVTM, CDR2 ANQGSEA. The CDR3 loop is CSLASGLNYGYTF. The CDR3 region has the DNA TGCAGCTTGGCCAGTGGACTTAACTATGGCTACACCTTC.

Ten or more counts support this clonotype. The rearrangement joins TRBV29-1 to TRBJ2-5; TRBD2 might be the D (6 bases). CDR1 SQVTM and CDR2 ANQGSEA come from the germline V gene. Between the trimmed V and J ends, which lost 5 bases and 1 base, there was a span of 14 bases. The CDR3 contains 14 residues. CDR3 sequence reads: CSVTGRRGQETQYF. The CDR3 DNA reads TGCAGCGTTACCGGGCGGAGGGGCCAAGAGACCCAGTACTTC.

This clonotype occurred many times. V and J are TRBV9 and TRBJ1-4; tentative D call: TRBD1 (5 bases). The CDR3 has 15 amino acids. Germline V CDR1 and CDR2: SGDLS, YYNGEE. Between the trimmed V and J ends, which lost 4 bases and 4 bases, there was a span of 14 bases. CDR3 bases: TGTGCCAGCAGCCCAGGGAAAAGCATTAATGAAAAACTGTTTTTT. As protein: CASSPGKSINEKLFF.

This clonotype was picked up one time. The chain joins TRBV6-1 to TRBJ1-1, with 7 bases aligning to TRBD1. The V gene's germline CDR1 is MNHNS and CDR2 SASEGT. V lost 7 bases, J lost 10 bases, and 6 bases stayed unmatched. There are 11 residues in the CDR3. The CDR3 is CASTRQGRAFF. For the CDR3, the DNA is TGTGCCAGCACGCGACAGGGTAGAGCTTTCTTT.

There are many counts of this clonotype. The chain employs TRBV7-3 and TRBJ1-6; possibly TRBD1 for D (6 bases). CDR1 and CDR2 from the germline V gene are SGHTA and FQGTGA. The CDR3 spans 13 residues. V lost 1 base and J 10 bases, leaving 8 bases between the germline ends. CDR3 DNA sequence: TGTGCCAGCAGCTTAAATCAGGGGTCACCCCTCCACTTT. Protein sequence: CASSLNQGSPLHF.

This clonotype was seen more than once but under ten times. V is TRBV19 and J is TRBJ1-5; weak D call: TRBD1 (6 bases). Germline V gene lookup returns CDR1 LNHDA and CDR2 SQIVND (reference sequence). CDR3 length: 15 amino acids. V was trimmed by 6 bases and J by 5 bases, leaving 17 bases between them. CDR3 DNA: TGTGCCAGTAGAGAGGGGGGAGGAGCCGATCAGCCCCAGCATTTT. This translates into CASREGGGADQPQHF.

A few counts support this clonotype. The CDR3 nucleotides read TGTGCCAGCAGTGGGGGGACAGGGGGAAATTCACCCCTCCACTTT. It encodes CASSGGTGGNSPLHF. The chain has TRBV2 and TRBJ1-6; TRBD1 matches at 11 bases. The CDR3 runs to 15 residues. Germline V gene data show CDR1 as SNHLY and CDR2 as FYNNEI. V was pared by 4 bases and J by 7 bases, with 3 bases of the junction left unmatched. Filled out from reference TRBV2 and TRBJ1-6, the complete variable domain reads EPEVTQTPSHQVTQMGQEVILRCVPISNHLYFYWYRQILGQKVEFLVSFYNNEISEKSEIFDDQFSVERPDGSNFTLKIRSTKLEDSAMYFCASSGGTGGNSPLHFGNGTRLTVT.

This clonotype was seen a handful of times. This chain uses TRBV5-4 with TRBJ2-3, with D unresolved. V was trimmed by 1 base and J by 6 bases, leaving 9 bases between them. The CDR3 is made up of 13 amino acids. Per the germline V gene, CDR1 is SGHNT and CDR2 is YYREEE (reference sequence). The CDR3 region has the DNA TGTGCCAGCAGCTTGACGGCACATGATACGCAGTATTTT. Protein product: CASSLTAHDTQYF.

The CDR3 here is CASSGAGPRTSGANVLTF. The DNA for the CDR3 is TGTGCCAGCAGTGGCGCGGGACCGCGTACCTCTGGGGCCAACGTCCTGACTTTC. The chain links TRBV12-3 or TRBV12-4 to TRBJ2-6; possibly TRBD2 for D (6 bases). This CDR3 has 18 amino acids. Trimming took off 5 bases at V and 0 bases at J, with 17 bases between the two ends.

This clonotype was detected a few times. The chain has TRBV24-1 and TRBJ2-3; no reliable D call. This CDR3 is built from 14 residues. Trimming stripped 4 bases from V and 4 bases from J, with 11 bases between. The germline gives CDR1 KGHDR, CDR2 SFDVKD. The DNA for the CDR3 is TGTGCCACCAGTGAGCCGAAAACGCCAGATACGCAGTATTTT. It codes for CATSEPKTPDTQYF.

The chain is built from TRBV24-1 and TRBJ1-2; tentatively, D is TRBD1 (6 bases). Looked up from germline, CDR1 is KGHDR and CDR2 is SFDVKD. The CDR3 consists of 14 residues. V gave up 9 bases and J gave up 2 bases, with 15 bases separating them. The CDR3 is CATPPRTENYGYTF. The DNA of the CDR3 is TGTGCCACCCCTCCTAGGACAGAGAACTATGGCTACACCTTC.

V is TRBV10-3 and J is TRBJ1-4; TRBD1 might be the D (6 bases). CDR1 is ENHRY, CDR2 SYGVKD, per germline. V was pared by 5 bases and J by 6 bases, with 13 bases between. The CDR3 is made up of 14 amino acids. The chain's CDR3 is CAISRTGPDEKLFF. For the CDR3, the DNA is TGTGCCATCAGTAGAACAGGGCCTGATGAAAAACTGTTTTTT.

This clonotype was seen a single time. This chain joins TRBV20-1 and TRBJ2-5, with 7 positions matching TRBD1. Germline CDR1 reads DFQATT; CDR2 reads SNEGSKA (reference sequence). V lost 5 bases, J lost 7 bases, and 13 bases stayed unmatched. The length of the CDR3 is 14 residues. The DNA of the CDR3 is TGCAGTGCTCATCGACAGGGACCTAGGGGGACCCAGTACTTC. It yields the protein CSAHRQGPRGTQYF.

The rearrangement links TRBV12-3 or TRBV12-4 to TRBJ2-5; D not certain. The closer fit of TRBJ2-1 to the DNA end suggests the J call may be wrong. The CDR3 runs 14 residues. The DNA of the CDR3 is TGTGCCAGCATCCTCCAGGCGGCTAACAATGAGCAGTTCTTC. This gives the protein CASILQAANNEQFF.